Listed here are 16 T cell receptor beta chains from one sample, sequenced in a study of cytomegalovirus exposure and HLA in healthy donors. Profiling relied on immunoSEQ multiplex PCR, and the TCRdb table lists in-frame clones only, not all of them. The table shows about 180,000 clones, with around 85% occurring only once. The sequenced sample consisted of PBMCs. These receptors were taken from a man between 18 and 35 years old in good health and CMV-seropositive.

J is TRBJ1-1 and V is TRBV11-2, with 7 positions matching TRBD1. This CDR3 has 15 residues. V shed 4 bases and J 2 bases; nucleotides not matched to a gene: 7. Germline V gene data show CDR1 as SGHAT and CDR2 as FQNNGV. The CDR3 DNA is TGTGCCAGCAGCTCTTCCGACAGGGTTAACACTGAAGCTTTCTTT. It encodes CASSSSDRVNTEAFF.

This chain connects TRBV9 to TRBJ1-6; no clear D gene. V shed 4 bases and J shed 7 bases, with 9 bases lying between them. CDR3 length: 13 amino acids. The germline V gene encodes CDR1 SGDLS and CDR2 YYNGEE. This chain's CDR3 is CASSISINSPLHF. The CDR3 DNA is TGTGCCAGCAGCATCAGTATAAATTCACCCCTCCACTTT.

The gene calls are TRBV4-1 and TRBJ2-7, with D possibly TRBD2 on 7 matching bases. Germline V gene data show CDR1 as MGHRA and CDR2 as YSYEKL. The ends were cut back, 1 base at V and 6 bases at J, with 22 bases in the middle. The CDR3 covers 17 residues. The CDR3 loop reads CASSQVLGGAGSGEQYF. The CDR3, as DNA: TGCGCCAGCAGCCAAGTATTGGGGGGGGCGGGGTCGGGCGAGCAGTACTTC.

The chain carries TRBV19 and TRBJ2-5; the match to TRBD2 covers 8 bases. After removal of 4 bases from V and 7 bases from J, the junction contained 14 bases not matched to a gene. The CDR3 totals 16 residues. Germline assignment: CDR1 LNHDA and CDR2 SQIVND (reference sequence). CDR3 in amino acids: CASSRRGSAGEGTQYF. The CDR3 nucleotides read TGTGCCAGTAGTAGGAGGGGCTCAGCGGGAGAAGGGACCCAGTACTTC.

The chain employs TRBV21-1 and TRBJ2-1; no DNA check was done on the table's D call, TRBD1. TRBV21-1 is noted as a pseudogene. This CDR3 contains 17 residues. This CDR3 reads CASSDSPGQGSYNEQFF. DNA of the CDR3: TGTGCCAGCAGCGATTCACCGGGACAGGGTTCCTACAATGAGCAGTTCTTC.

This chain links TRBV27 with TRBJ2-3; D gene uncertain. Trimming shortened V by 6 bases and J by 3 bases, and 16 bases separated the two germline ends. CDR3 length: 15 residues. Germline V CDR1 and CDR2: MNHEY, SMNVEV (reference sequence). The CDR3, as DNA: TGTGCCAGCAGCCCCGTTTTTTCTCCGACAGATACGCAGTATTTT. Amino acid sequence: CASSPVFSPTDTQYF.

The CDR3 is CASRGPQGGNTEAFF. CDR3 in DNA: TGTGCCAGCAGGGGTCCCCAAGGAGGGAACACTGAAGCTTTCTTT. The chain couples TRBV7-9 to TRBJ1-1; no clear D gene. Germline V gene lookup returns CDR1 SEHNR and CDR2 FQNEAQ (reference sequence). The CDR3 sequence is 15 residues long. V dropped 6 bases and J dropped 1 base, with 15 bases sitting between them.

CDR3 in DNA: TGTGCCAGCAGCGTAGTGGGGATCAGGGAAGAGACCCAGTACTTC. Its protein is CASSVVGIREETQYF. This chain connects TRBV9 to TRBJ2-5, with D possibly TRBD1 on 5 matching bases. CDR3 length: 15 residues. CDR1 is SGDLS, CDR2 YYNGEE, per germline. Trimming removed 0 bases at V and 3 bases at J, with 12 bases between.

Regarding this clone: Other DNA sequences in the same sample also yield this CDR3. The chain couples TRBV19 to TRBJ2-3; D is possibly TRBD2 (6 bases). Germline CDR1 reads LNHDA; CDR2 reads SQIVND (reference sequence). V was clipped by 1 base and J by 1 base, with 6 bases between them. This CDR3 comprises 14 residues. The CDR3 DNA reads as TGTGCCAGTAGTATAGCGGGAGGCACAGATACGCAGTATTTT. It yields the protein CASSIAGGTDTQYF. Looking up the rest from reference TRBV19 and TRBJ2-3 gives the full variable domain: DGGITQSPKYLFRKEGQNVTLSCEQNLNHDAMYWYRQDPGQGLRLIYYSQIVNDFQKGDIAEGYSVSREKKESFPLTVTSAQKNPTAFYLCASSIAGGTDTQYFGPGTRLTVL.

Only a few counts were recorded for this clone. The chain recombines TRBV28 with TRBJ1-5, with a possible D match to TRBD1 (5 bases). CDR1 and CDR2 (germline): MDHEN, SYDVKM. This CDR3 contains 15 residues. Trimming removed 7 bases from V and 0 bases from J, with 13 bases in between. CDR3 amino acids: CASTRDGYSNQPQHF. As DNA, the CDR3 is TGTGCCAGCACGCGGGACGGTTATAGCAATCAGCCCCAGCATTTT.

This rearrangement joins TRBV5-4 to TRBJ2-5, with D unresolved. The CDR3 is made up of 14 amino acids. Germline V gene lookup returns CDR1 SGHNT and CDR2 YYREEE (reference sequence). Trimming removed 3 bases from V and 0 bases from J, with 9 bases in between. Here the CDR3 reads CASSSPAYQETQYF. The CDR3 DNA reads as TGTGCCAGCAGCTCACCAGCGTACCAAGAGACCCAGTACTTC.

The chain is built from TRBV28 and TRBJ2-7; 8 bases agree with TRBD1. Unmatched junction bases numbered 6, after V lost 5 bases and J lost 3 bases. The CDR3 consists of 14 residues. In germline, CDR1 is MDHEN, CDR2 SYDVKM. The CDR3 protein is CASSNRGFLYEQYF. The CDR3 DNA sequence: TGTGCCAGCAGTAACAGGGGGTTCCTCTACGAGCAGTACTTC.

J is TRBJ2-5 and V is TRBV28; TRBD2 aligns across 11 bases. The junction had 8 bases not matched to a gene; V was cut back by 5 bases and J by 3 bases. The CDR3 contains 16 residues. From germline, CDR1 is MDHEN and CDR2 SYDVKM. The CDR3 protein is CASSTRRGLAEETQYF. The CDR3 nucleotides are TGTGCCAGCAGTACGAGACGGGGACTAGCGGAAGAGACCCAGTACTTC.

V usage is TRBV29-1 and J usage is TRBJ1-1; a possible D gene is TRBD1 (5 bases). CDR1 and CDR2 (germline): SQVTM, ANQGSEA. The ends were cut back, 5 bases at V and 1 base at J, with 11 bases in the middle. The CDR3 loop spans 13 amino acids. CDR3 bases: TGCAGCGTTTCCCGCCAGGGGAACACTGAAGCTTTCTTT. This encodes CSVSRQGNTEAFF.

This rearrangement joins TRBV2 to TRBJ2-7; 7 positions match TRBD1. Per germline, CDR1 SNHLY and CDR2 FYNNEI. Trimming took 4 bases from V and 4 from J; bases not matched to a gene: 7. The CDR3 covers 14 residues. The CDR3 spells CASSAAGGAYEQYF. In DNA, the CDR3 is TGTGCCAGCAGTGCGGCAGGGGGTGCGTACGAGCAGTACTTC.

The rearrangement uses TRBV28 and TRBJ2-1; D is possibly TRBD1 (5 bases). The CDR3 covers 16 residues. V lost 7 bases to trimming and J lost 6 bases, with 22 bases between them. From germline, CDR1 is MDHEN and CDR2 SYDVKM. The CDR3 here is CASTHRGSALGNEQFF. The CDR3 nucleotides read TGTGCCAGCACCCATAGGGGCTCTGCATTGGGCAATGAGCAGTTCTTC.